The rows below give T cell receptor beta chains drawn from one sample of a study of blood T cell repertoires in COVID-19. The table came from immunoSEQ multiplex PCR; TCRdb's copy has only in-frame clones and leaves some out. Of over 300,000 clones in the sample, 65% to 90% are singletons; the top ten hold approximately 7.5%. Input material: peripheral blood. The receptor set was obtained from a human donor in a cohort sampled during active COVID-19. Each CDR3 is given with its conserved first and last residue. The order of the fields is clone size, D gene, V gene, J gene, CDR3 DNA, CDR3 protein. A D gene is named only where the DNA matches it firmly. Size values are once, few and many counts, or a class for expanded clones, and some rows have none.

.,TRBD2,TRBV7-6,TRBJ2-5,TGTGCCAGCAGCTCAAGGCCCCGACTAGCGGGGACCCTAGAGACCCAGTACTTC,CASSSRPRLAGTLETQYF
.,TRBD1,TRBV24-1,TRBJ1-1,TGTGCCACCAGTGATTTGCAAGGGACAGGGGGAGCTTTCTTT,CATSDLQGTGGAFF
once,TRBD1,TRBV19,TRBJ1-1,TGTGCCAGTAGTAAGGCGACAGGGATCCCCATGAACACTGAAGCTTTCTTT,CASSKATGIPMNTEAFF
.,.,TRBV9,TRBJ1-6,TGTGCCAGTGTGAAGGAAAGAGGGAATTCACCCCTCCACTTT,CASVKERGNSPLHF
.,TRBD1,TRBV3-1/TRBV3-2,TRBJ1-1,TGTGCCAGCAGCCGCCGGACAGCAGGGGGTGAAGCTTTCTTT,CASSRRTAGGEAFF
.,TRBD1,TRBV7-2,TRBJ2-7,TGTGCCAGCAGCTTAAGGGCAGGGCACAGGGACAGGTCCTACGAGCAGTACTTC,CASSLRAGHRDRSYEQYF
.,.,TRBV5-6,TRBJ1-4,TGTGCCAGCAGCCGCGAGGGAAAACTGTTTTTT,CASSREGKLFF
.,.,TRBV19,TRBJ1-1,TGTGCCAGTAGCATCAGGGTAGGTACTGAAGCTTTCTTT,CASSIRVGTEAFF
few,.,TRBV5-1,TRBJ1-5,TGCGCCAGCAGCTTGGGGGCTGCAGGGCCCAATCAGCCCCAGCATTTT,CASSLGAAGPNQPQHF
few,TRBD1,TRBV9,TRBJ2-3,TGTGCCAGCAGCGTCCGAGGGGGCGTAAATACGCAGTATTTT,CASSVRGGVNTQYF
.,.,TRBV6-5,TRBJ1-6,TGTGCCAGCAGGAGCGACAGGTCCTCGAGTTCACCCCTCCACTTT,CASRSDRSSSSPLHF
few,.,TRBV30,TRBJ2-7,TGTGCCTCCAGCGGCTCCTACGAGCAGTACTTC,CASSGSYEQYF
.,.,TRBV6-5,TRBJ1-3,TGTGCCAGCAGTTTGGTCGGGACTCTCGGGAACACCATATATTTT,CASSLVGTLGNTIYF
.,.,TRBV2,TRBJ2-7,TGTGCCAGCAGTGAGTCGTCCTACGAGCAGTACTTC,CASSESSYEQYF
.,.,TRBV6-5,TRBJ1-2,TGTGCCAGCAGTTATCTACTCCTAGACCCTTATGGCTACACCTTC,CASSYLLLDPYGYTF
.,.,TRBV9,TRBJ1-6,TGTGCCAGCAGCGCGGGGAATTCACCCCTCCACTTT,CASSAGNSPLHF
.,.,TRBV6-5,TRBJ1-1,TGTGCCAGCAGTTACGGGAGAACTGAAGCTTTCTTT,CASSYGRTEAFF
.,.,TRBV5-4,TRBJ1-1,TGTGCCAGCAGCCCCGGAACAAGACAGAAAGAAGAGGCTGAAGCTTTCTTT,CASSPGTRQKEEAEAFF
.,.,TRBV25-1,TRBJ2-2,TGTGCCAGCACTAACAGGCTCACCGGGGAGCTGTTTTTT,CASTNRLTGELFF
.,TRBD2,TRBV3-1/TRBV3-2,TRBJ2-3,TGTGCCAGCAGCCAAGATCGGCTAGCGGGCACAGATACGCAGTATTTT,CASSQDRLAGTDTQYF
.,.,TRBV2,TRBJ2-2,TGTGCCAGCACGGGGACAACTTTCACCGGGGAGCTGTTTTTT,CASTGTTFTGELFF
.,.,TRBV6-1,TRBJ1-2,TGTGCCAGCAGTGACCAGGGTACGGGCTACACCTTC,CASSDQGTGYTF
.,.,TRBV6-5,TRBJ1-5,TGTGCCAGCACCGGGACTGATGATCAGCCCCAGCATTTT,CASTGTDDQPQHF
.,.,TRBV5-1,TRBJ2-3,TGCGCCAGCAGCTCAGGGGGGCTCACCGCCACAGATACGCAGTATTTT,CASSSGGLTATDTQYF
.,.,TRBV30,TRBJ2-7,TGTGCCCACTCAGATGGCGCCGACGGCACTACGGCGCAGTACTTC,CAHSDGADGTTAQYF
.,TRBD2,TRBV3-1/TRBV3-2,TRBJ2-2,TGTGCCAGCGCGGGGGGGACCTACACCGGGGAGCTGTTTTTT,CASAGGTYTGELFF
.,.,TRBV2,TRBJ1-1,TGTGCCAGCAGTGAACAGGGGATCGAAGCTTTCTTT,CASSEQGIEAFF
.,.,TRBV6-5,TRBJ2-3,TGTGCCAGCAGTCCCGGACAGTCCACAGATACGCAGTATTTT,CASSPGQSTDTQYF
.,.,TRBV6-5,TRBJ1-6,TGTGCCAGCAGTACCTCAGTTCAAAATAATTCACCCCTCCACTTT,CASSTSVQNNSPLHF
once,.,TRBV5-6,TRBJ1-1,TGTGCCAGCAGCTCGCCCTATGAGGCGGGCACTGAAGCTTTCTTT,CASSSPYEAGTEAFF
.,TRBD1,TRBV6-1,TRBJ2-7,TGTGCCAGCAGTGGTTCCATTGGGACAGGGGAGGAGGAGCAGTACTTC,CASSGSIGTGEEEQYF
.,.,TRBV7-9,TRBJ2-7,TGTGCCAGCAGCTATACAGGCACCGAGCAGTACTTC,CASSYTGTEQYF
.,TRBD1,TRBV5-6,TRBJ2-2,TGTGCCAGCAGCCCGGGACAGCGCATCGTCGGGGAGCTGTTTTTT,CASSPGQRIVGELFF
.,TRBD1,TRBV27,TRBJ2-7,TGTGCCAGCAGTCCCAGAGGGGGCAGCGAGCAGTACTTC,CASSPRGGSEQYF
few,.,TRBV7-9,TRBJ2-7,TGTGCCAGCAGCTTGGTGGCTAGCTACGAGCAGTACTTC,CASSLVASYEQYF
.,.,TRBV12-3/TRBV12-4,TRBJ1-4,TGTGCCAGCAAACTTACCGAAAAACTGTTTTTT,CASKLTEKLFF
.,.,TRBV10-3,TRBJ2-1,TGTGCCATCAGTGACCTCCGCATGCGCGATGAGCAGTTCTTC,CAISDLRMRDEQFF
.,TRBD1,TRBV5-6,TRBJ1-4,TGTGCCAGCAGGCTGACAGGGGCCGAGGGGGAAAAACTGTTTTTT,CASRLTGAEGEKLFF
few,TRBD1,TRBV6-6,TRBJ2-7,TGTGCCAGCAGCCAACAGGGGCGCTCCTACGAGCAGTACTTC,CASSQQGRSYEQYF
.,TRBD1,TRBV5-5,TRBJ1-1,TGTGCCAGCAGCTTACCGACAGGGGCTCCTCAAGCTTTCTTT,CASSLPTGAPQAFF
.,.,TRBV5-1,TRBJ2-1,TGCGCCAGCAGCTTGGACCCTCACTTAAGCTCCTACAATGAGCAGTTCTTC,CASSLDPHLSSYNEQFF
.,TRBD1,TRBV10-3,TRBJ1-1,TGTGCCATCAACGACAGGGGCGGGAGGGACACTGAAGCTTTCTTT,CAINDRGGRDTEAFF
.,.,TRBV27,TRBJ1-3,TGTGCCAGCAGTTTAACAGGGCTTGGAAACACCATATATTTT,CASSLTGLGNTIYF
.,TRBD2,TRBV5-1,TRBJ2-1,TGCGCCAGCAGCTCGGGCCCTAGCGGATTTTTTTACAATGAGCAGTTCTTC,CASSSGPSGFFYNEQFF
.,.,TRBV5-5,TRBJ2-7,TGTGCCAGCAGCTTGCGGACAGTCTACAGCTACGAGCAGTACTTC,CASSLRTVYSYEQYF
.,.,TRBV9,TRBJ2-2,TGTGCCAGCAGCTTAGGGACTCGGGCCGGGGAGCTGTTTTTT,CASSLGTRAGELFF